This is a list of T cell receptor beta chains from one sample in a study of blood T cell repertoires in COVID-19. The repertoire was sequenced with immunoSEQ multiplex PCR; TCRdb's copy has only in-frame clones and lacks some. The sample consists of approximately 100,000 clones, 65% to 75% of them appearing once. Sequencing was carried out using peripheral blood. The receptors were sampled from an elderly man with acute or convalescent COVID-19. Both conserved end residues are trimmed from each CDR3.

length,J,V,CDR3
13,TRBJ1-6,TRBV28,ASSASTGGNSPLH
12,TRBJ2-2,TRBV7-2,ASTRTGSTGELF
11,TRBJ2-3,TRBV20-1,SASGGGTDTQY
12,TRBJ2-5,TRBV7-3,ASSLSGQGETQY
12,TRBJ1-1,TRBV28,ASGNRGVSTEAF
14,TRBJ2-2,TRBV27,ASSPLGQGLTGELF
13,TRBJ2-7,TRBV6-2/TRBV6-3,ASSPRRTSSYEQY
13,TRBJ2-3,TRBV29-1,SVEDLGQYTDTQY
9,TRBJ1-2,TRBV28,ASSPQVGYT
13,TRBJ2-7,TRBV7-2,ASSMTGGKEDEQY
15,TRBJ2-2,TRBV5-6,ASSLRKTGRNTGELF
14,TRBJ1-3,TRBV19,ASSREGQGAGNTIY
12,TRBJ2-5,TRBV13,ASSFGIELETQY
10,TRBJ1-6,TRBV6-4,ATERGSSPLH
13,TRBJ1-4,TRBV28,ASSLHSLTNEKLF
12,TRBJ2-7,TRBV5-4,ASSFGPAGDEQY
14,TRBJ1-1,TRBV5-1,ASSEAAGPMNTEAF
11,TRBJ2-1,TRBV5-1,ASSPGLVGEQF
14,TRBJ2-1,TRBV5-1,ASSRTSGSSYNEQF
10,TRBJ1-2,TRBV2,ASSLGLYGYT
12,TRBJ2-1,TRBV6-5,ASTPGLAVGEQF
12,TRBJ2-5,TRBV2,ASSWDRAQETQY
13,TRBJ1-4,TRBV27,ASRRRGAANEKLF
10,TRBJ2-7,TRBV7-9,ASSLAGGGLY
9,TRBJ2-5,TRBV7-2,ASSSTGVQY
9,TRBJ2-3,TRBV6-4,ASSDSELQY
10,TRBJ2-7,TRBV28,ASSLQGAEQY
13,TRBJ2-2,TRBV27,ASSLGDYDTGELF
16,TRBJ2-1,TRBV2,ASSEGLLLAAQFDEQF
17,TRBJ2-3,TRBV7-9,ASSSDRGRLAGRTDTQY
13,TRBJ2-1,TRBV11-2,ASSQLQGWYNEQF
16,TRBJ1-3,TRBV28,ASSLSPFEGATGNTIY
14,TRBJ2-3,TRBV6-2/TRBV6-3,ASSQGTSGNTDTQY
14,TRBJ2-1,TRBV3-1/TRBV3-2,ASSQVRGSSYNEQF
18,TRBJ1-5,TRBV6-2/TRBV6-3,ASSYSLQGPPGRLNQPQH
14,TRBJ1-6,TRBV5-4,ASTFDPTGRNSPLH
13,TRBJ1-4,TRBV5-1,ASSPQGGGFEKLF
10,TRBJ1-4,TRBV24-1,ATSGTFQKLF
12,TRBJ2-3,TRBV29-1,SVGASGQTDTQY
13,TRBJ1-5,TRBV6-2/TRBV6-3,ASSYSPDSPQPQH
11,TRBJ1-2,TRBV19,ASRIFDRGGYT